This T cell receptor beta chain was sequenced for a study of T cells in tuberculosis. TCRdb's table, derived via immunoSEQ multiplex PCR, lists solely in-frame clones and lacks some. Altogether some 25,000 clones are present, about 95% being singletons, with the ten largest covering over 8%. Sequencing was carried out using PBMCs. The receptor comes from a donor aged 10-30 years with latent tuberculosis or without tuberculosis infection.

CDR3 in DNA: TGTGCCAGCAGGTTCGGGGTCGAGAACACTGAAGCTTTCTTT. Translated, it gives CASRFGVENTEAFF. The V call is TRBV9, the J call TRBJ1-1; D call uncertain. V was trimmed by 5 bases and J by 1 base, leaving 12 bases between them. CDR1 and CDR2 from the germline V gene are SGDLS and YYNGEE. The CDR3 contains 14 residues.